This note documents a single T cell receptor beta chain sequence. Germline V lookup: CDR1 KGHDR, CDR2 SFDVKD. This CDR3 has 17 residues. These data are taken from a study of T cells expressing NK-cell markers. Study overall: Sequencing of TCR beta repertoires drew on sorted CD3+CD56+NKG2C+, CD3+CD56+NKG2C- and CD3+CD56-NKG2C+ T cells. Out of eight donors sequenced, seven tested HCMV-seropositive and the remaining one seronegative.

TCRdb derives one entry per CDR3 protein from the 5' RACE reads, leaving out DNA. This table lists approximately 170,000 distinct CDR3 sequences. The chain links TRBV24-1 to TRBJ2-7; without DNA, the TCRdb call of TRBD1 cannot be checked. The source material was blood T cells: a sorted CD56 or NKG2C T cell subset, CD4+ or CD8+ T cells, or bulk PBMC T cells (not recorded which). This receptor was obtained from a man between 18 and 69 years old in good health. CDR3 sequence reads: CATSDFPDRSGYYEQYF.